These 28 T cell receptor beta chains share one sample of origin, sequenced in a study of T cell responses to AZD1222 COVID-19 vaccine. TCRdb keeps only in-frame clones here, not all; method: immunoSEQ multiplex PCR. The sample has more than 110,000 clones; about 92% are singletons. Specimen: peripheral blood, collected on day 0 of AZD1222 vaccination. The receptors shown here come from an adult in good health.

This chain joins TRBV20-1 and TRBJ1-1; no reliable D call. CDR1 is DFQATT, CDR2 SNEGSKA, per germline (reference sequence). The ends were cut back, 5 bases at V and 6 bases at J, with 10 bases in the middle. The CDR3 covers 11 residues. This CDR3 reads CSAPGRAEAFF. The CDR3, as DNA: TGCAGTGCTCCGGGGAGAGCTGAAGCTTTCTTT.

The rearrangement joins TRBV14 to TRBJ1-1; D uncertain. The CDR3 loop spans 17 amino acids. Trimming shortened V by 1 base and J by 2 bases, and 17 bases separated the two germline ends. CDR1 SGHDN and CDR2 FVKESK come from the germline V gene. The CDR3 region is CASSQGVNRGLNTEAFF. CDR3 bases: TGTGCCAGCAGCCAAGGAGTTAATCGAGGGTTAAACACTGAAGCTTTCTTT. The entire variable domain, with the rest obtained from reference TRBV14 and TRBJ1-1, is as follows: EAGVTQFPSHSVIEKGQTVTLRCDPISGHDNLYWYRRVMGKEIKFLLHFVKESKQDESGMPNNRFLAERTGGTYSTLKVQPAELEDSGVYFCASSQGVNRGLNTEAFFGQGTRLTVV.

This chain links TRBV6-2 or TRBV6-3 with TRBJ2-1; 10 bases map to TRBD2. The ends lost 6 bases at V and 2 bases at J; junction bases unmatched: 4. Germline CDR1 MNHEY, CDR2 SVGEGT. CDR3 size: 15 residues. Written as DNA, the CDR3 is TGTGCCAGCAGCCGGCTAGCGGGAGCCTACAATGAGCAGTTCTTC. Encoded protein: CASSRLAGAYNEQFF.

This chain links TRBV11-2 with TRBJ2-3, with unresolved D. The ends were cut back, 3 bases at V and 4 bases at J, with 5 bases in the middle. Per germline, CDR1 SGHAT and CDR2 FQNNGV. The CDR3 totals 12 residues. The CDR3 protein is CASSLVADTQYF. CDR3 nucleotide sequence: TGTGCCAGCAGCTTGGTAGCAGATACGCAGTATTTT.

The chain is built from TRBV12-3 or TRBV12-4 and TRBJ1-2; 8 nucleotides line up with TRBD1. V was clipped by 7 bases and J by 7 bases; unmatched bases: 8. The CDR3 covers 13 residues. The CDR3 nucleotides are TGTGCCAGCACCGCGACAGGGGCAGGTGGCTACACCTTC. It is translated as CASTATGAGGYTF.

The chain employs TRBV19 and TRBJ1-5, with a possible D match to TRBD1 (6 bases). CDR1 is LNHDA and CDR2 is SQIVND in the germline V gene (reference sequence). V lost 3 bases and J lost 6, with 12 bases in between. This CDR3 has 14 amino acids. Written as DNA, the CDR3 is TGTGCCAGTAGTATTAAGGGGGAACGTCAGCCCCAGCATTTT. Amino acid sequence: CASSIKGERQPQHF.

The rearrangement uses TRBV6-5 and TRBJ2-2; 8 nucleotides match TRBD1. The CDR3 has 15 residues. Germline V gives CDR1 MNHEY, CDR2 SVGAGI. The ends lost 6 bases at V and 4 bases at J; junction bases unmatched: 7. CDR3 nucleotide sequence: TGTGCCAGCAGACCTCAGGGGGCGGTCACCGGGGAGCTGTTTTTT. It specifies CASRPQGAVTGELFF.

V and J are TRBV13 and TRBJ2-3; 7 bases map to TRBD2. This CDR3 has 17 residues. The germline CDR1 and CDR2 sequences are PRHDT and FYEKMQ (reference sequence). V was pared by 5 bases and J by 1 base, with 12 bases of the junction left unmatched. CDR3 sequence: CASSPVGGAGGTDTQYF. In DNA, the CDR3 is TGTGCCAGCAGCCCAGTCGGAGGGGCGGGAGGCACAGATACGCAGTATTTT.

The chain links TRBV6-6 to TRBJ1-2; 8 bases are shared with TRBD1. The germline V gene encodes CDR1 MNHNY and CDR2 SVGAGI (reference sequence). V dropped 5 bases and J dropped 2; count of bases not matched to a gene: 7. There are 15 residues in the CDR3. This chain's CDR3 is CASSQRTGRNYGYTF. The CDR3 coding sequence is TGTGCCAGCAGTCAAAGGACAGGGAGGAACTATGGCTACACCTTC.

This chain links TRBV4-1 with TRBJ1-3; D gene unclear. CDR3 length equals 16 residues. Trimming took off 0 bases at V and 4 bases at J, with 13 bases between the two ends. Looked up from germline, CDR1 is MGHRA and CDR2 is YSYEKL. The CDR3 here is CASSQDRAGLGNTIYF. CDR3 coding DNA: TGCGCCAGCAGCCAAGATCGGGCAGGCCTCGGAAACACCATATATTTT.

This chain connects TRBV10-3 to TRBJ1-2, with D maybe TRBD1 (6 bases). The germline V gene encodes CDR1 ENHRY and CDR2 SYGVKD. Trimming took 11 bases from V and 6 from J, leaving 13 bases between them. The CDR3 loop spans 11 amino acids. The CDR3 sequence is CAHRAGDGYTF. CDR3 DNA: TGTGCCCATCGGGCAGGGGATGGCTACACCTTC.

The chain employs TRBV7-8 and TRBJ1-2; TRBD1 is a possible D gene (6 bases). Trimming took 6 bases from V and 4 from J, leaving 12 bases between them. This CDR3 has 13 residues. CDR1 SGHVS and CDR2 FQNEAQ come from the germline V gene. CDR3 DNA sequence: TGTGCCAGCAGACCGGACAGATCCTATGGCTACACCTTC. This translates into CASRPDRSYGYTF.

The V call is TRBV10-3, the J call TRBJ2-1; 12 bases align to TRBD2. Germline CDR1 and CDR2: ENHRY and SYGVKD. The CDR3 sequence is 15 residues long. With 3 bases clipped from V and 7 bases from J, the junction kept 4 bases outside the gene matches. The CDR3 DNA sequence: TGTGCCATCAGTGAAGCGACTAGCGGGAGTAATGAGCAGTTCTTC. It yields the protein CAISEATSGSNEQFF.

This chain uses TRBV30 with TRBJ1-1; D gene unclear. V shed 0 bases and J shed 4 bases, with 15 bases lying between them. The length of the CDR3 is 15 residues. In germline, CDR1 is GTSNPN, CDR2 SVGIG (reference sequence). CDR3 DNA: TGTGCCTGGAGTGTATCTCGCACGGCGGGCACTGAAGCTTTCTTT. This gives the protein CAWSVSRTAGTEAFF.

V and J are TRBV30 and TRBJ2-7, with TRBD1 matching 9 bases. The CDR3 is made up of 14 amino acids. Germline assignment: CDR1 GTSNPN and CDR2 SVGIG (reference sequence). Germline trimming cut 3 bases from V and 2 bases from J; bases unmatched to any gene: 5. The CDR3 loop reads CAWSPGTGPYEQYF. CDR3 DNA: TGTGCCTGGAGCCCGGGGACAGGGCCCTACGAGCAGTACTTC. The variable domain in full, completed from reference TRBV30 and TRBJ2-7, reads SQTIHQWPATLVQPVGSPLSLECTVEGTSNPNLYWYRQAAGRGLQLLFYSVGIGQISSEVPQNLSASRPQDRQFILSSKKLLLSDSGFYLCAWSPGTGPYEQYFGPGTRLTVT.

The chain carries TRBV7-8 and TRBJ2-1, with no clear D. The length of the CDR3 is 17 residues. Between the trimmed V and J ends, which lost 0 bases and 12 bases, there was a span of 24 bases. Germline V gene lookup returns CDR1 SGHVS and CDR2 FQNEAQ. DNA of the CDR3: TGTGCCAGCAGCTTAGCTGTTACTGGGCAGGTTGTAAGGAGGCAGTTCTTC. It specifies CASSLAVTGQVVRRQFF. Drawing the rest from reference TRBV7-8 and TRBJ2-1, the complete variable domain is GAGVSQSPRYKVAKRGQDVALRCDPISGHVSLFWYQQALGQGPEFLTYFQNEAQLDKSGLPSDRFFAERPEGSVSTLKIQRTQQEDSAVYLCASSLAVTGQVVRRQFFGPGTRLTVL.

The V gene is TRBV27, the J gene TRBJ1-4; D remains unclear. Trimming pared 3 bases from V and 0 bases from J, leaving 8 bases between. CDR3 length: 15 residues. CDR1 is MNHEY, CDR2 SMNVEV, per germline (reference sequence). The CDR3, as DNA: TGTGCCAGCAGTTTTGGAGGGACAACTAATGAAAAACTGTTTTTT. It is translated as CASSFGGTTNEKLFF. Based on the CDR3 plus reference TRBV27 and TRBJ1-4, the full variable domain is EAQVTQNPRYLITVTGKKLTVTCSQNMNHEYMSWYRQDPGLGLRQIYYSMNVEVTDKGDVPEGYKVSRKEKRNFPLILESPSPNQTSLYFCASSFGGTTNEKLFFGSGTQLSVL.

The chain couples TRBV12-3 or TRBV12-4 to TRBJ1-1; 9 bases align to TRBD1. J gave up 11 bases and V 4 bases, and 5 bases lay outside the gene matches. The CDR3 sequence is 12 residues long. The CDR3 reads CASSYGDREAFF. CDR3 nucleotides: TGTGCCAGCAGTTACGGGGACAGGGAGGCTTTCTTT.

V usage is TRBV24-1 and J usage is TRBJ2-5, with D possibly TRBD2 on 6 matching bases. Germline CDR1 and CDR2: KGHDR and SFDVKD. This CDR3 is built from 13 residues. Trimming took off 2 bases at V and 5 bases at J, with 8 bases between the two ends. The CDR3 bases are TGTGCCACCAGTGATTCGGGGGTTGAGACCCAGTACTTC. It is translated as CATSDSGVETQYF.

The chain employs TRBV27 and TRBJ2-1; 9 bases line up with TRBD1. CDR3 length: 13 amino acids. Germline V lookup: CDR1 MNHEY, CDR2 SMNVEV (reference sequence). Losses at the gene ends were 5 bases for V and 7 bases for J; bases not matched to a gene: 3. CDR3 in amino acids: CASSPGQGNEQFF. CDR3 in DNA: TGTGCCAGCAGTCCCGGACAGGGGAATGAGCAGTTCTTC.

The chain couples TRBV7-8 to TRBJ2-3; 8 positions agree with TRBD2. CDR1 is SGHVS and CDR2 is FQNEAQ in the germline V gene. This CDR3 has 16 residues. Trimming at V came to 0 bases and at J to 1 base, leaving 3 bases not matched to a gene. In DNA form, the CDR3 reads TGTGCCAGCAGCTTAGCCACGGGAGGGGGCACAGATACGCAGTATTTT. Protein product: CASSLATGGGTDTQYF.

V is TRBV21-1 and J is TRBJ2-7; the D call in the table, TRBD1, was not verified against the DNA. TRBV21-1 is listed as a pseudogene. The length of the CDR3 is 14 residues. The CDR3 protein is CASSPDRGAYEQYF. DNA of the CDR3: TGTGCCAGCAGCCCGGACAGGGGCGCCTACGAGCAGTACTTC.

This chain links TRBV11-3 with TRBJ2-7; tentative D call: TRBD1 (5 bases). There are 13 residues in the CDR3. V was trimmed by 3 bases and J by 1 base, leaving 7 bases between them. The germline V gene encodes CDR1 SGHNT and CDR2 YENEEA. CDR3 protein: CASSFRESYEQYF. In DNA form, the CDR3 reads TGTGCCAGCAGCTTCAGGGAATCCTACGAGCAGTACTTC.

V is TRBV30 and J is TRBJ1-2; the match to TRBD1 covers 7 bases. The CDR3 contains 12 residues. V lost 7 bases, J lost 5 bases, and 7 bases stayed unmatched. CDR1 and CDR2 (germline): GTSNPN, SVGIG (reference sequence). The CDR3 reads CASSGQSYGYTF. The CDR3 DNA is TGTGCCTCCTCGGGACAGAGTTATGGCTACACCTTC. Drawing the rest from reference TRBV30 and TRBJ1-2, the complete variable domain is SQTIHQWPATLVQPVGSPLSLECTVEGTSNPNLYWYRQAAGRGLQLLFYSVGIGQISSEVPQNLSASRPQDRQFILSSKKLLLSDSGFYLCASSGQSYGYTFGSGTRLTVV.

This clone came up once. The chain is built from TRBV11-3 and TRBJ2-2; the D is unclear. The CDR3 extends over 15 amino acids. Germline lookup yields CDR1 SGHNT and CDR2 YENEEA. V was clipped by 2 bases and J by 1 base, with 8 bases between them. The CDR3 DNA reads as TGTGCCAGCAGCTTATATGGCTTGAACACCGGGGAGCTGTTTTTT. Its translation is CASSLYGLNTGELFF.

The rearrangement links TRBV19 to TRBJ2-7, with 8 bases fitting TRBD2. There are 19 residues in the CDR3. Germline CDR1 and CDR2: LNHDA and SQIVND (reference sequence). V lost 1 base to trimming and J lost 2 bases; unmatched junction nucleotides: 16. CDR3 nucleotide sequence: TGTGCCAGTAGTATAGGGGGCTACGTTGCCAGCGGGAGTACCTACGAGCAGTACTTC. Amino acid sequence: CASSIGGYVASGSTYEQYF. Drawing the rest from reference TRBV19 and TRBJ2-7, the complete variable domain is DGGITQSPKYLFRKEGQNVTLSCEQNLNHDAMYWYRQDPGQGLRLIYYSQIVNDFQKGDIAEGYSVSREKKESFPLTVTSAQKNPTAFYLCASSIGGYVASGSTYEQYFGPGTRLTVT.

The chain couples TRBV28 to TRBJ1-5, with D possibly being TRBD1 (5 bases). This CDR3 spans 14 amino acids. Trimming left V 3 bases short and J 0 bases short, with 6 bases between. Germline V gives CDR1 MDHEN, CDR2 SYDVKM. The chain's CDR3 is CASSFGGSNQPQHF. As DNA, the CDR3 is TGTGCCAGCAGTTTCGGGGGTAGCAATCAGCCCCAGCATTTT.

The chain is built from TRBV4-1 and TRBJ2-3; D could derive from TRBD1 or TRBD2 (5 bases each). The CDR3 totals 16 residues. From germline, CDR1 is MGHRA and CDR2 YSYEKL. Trimming left V 4 bases short and J 2 bases short, with 16 bases between. CDR3 DNA sequence: TGCGCCAGCAGCCGAGCCGGGACCCAACACACAGATACGCAGTATTTT. Translating gives CASSRAGTQHTDTQYF.